These T cell receptor beta chains were read from a single sample in a study of blood T cells in healthy people across ages. TCRdb re-called the 5' RACE reads through MiXCR, storing one row per CDR3 protein. This sample has about 1.6 million distinct CDR3 sequences, with about 35% found just once. Sequencing was performed on blood. These receptor sequences come from a woman aged 30 to 39 in good health. The CDR3 runs from the conserved cysteine through the conserved F or W. Clone size appears in some rows only: once, few, many, or a class for an expanded clone.

v_gene	j_gene	abundance	CDR3aa
TRBV7-9	TRBJ2-5	many	CASSLAPPLGQYF
TRBV6-5	TRBJ2-7	few	CASSMGTNYEQYF
TRBV20-1	TRBJ1-2	few	CSARDTLEGLYGYTF
TRBV20-1	TRBJ2-7	few	CSATEAGNSYEQYF
TRBV20-1	TRBJ1-2	few	CSATGQSYGYTF
TRBV20-1	TRBJ1-1	.	CSAGSTDAEAFF
TRBV24-1	TRBJ2-3	few	CATSDSSGTDTQYF
TRBV24-1	TRBJ1-1	.	CATSDGTGRAFF
TRBV4-1	TRBJ2-3	.	CASSQDSRMAVADTQYF
TRBV11-3	TRBJ2-5	.	CANSSKGQTQYF
TRBV20-1	TRBJ2-3	.	CSARADSDSTDTQYF
TRBV27	TRBJ2-1	few	CASSQAGSLREQFF